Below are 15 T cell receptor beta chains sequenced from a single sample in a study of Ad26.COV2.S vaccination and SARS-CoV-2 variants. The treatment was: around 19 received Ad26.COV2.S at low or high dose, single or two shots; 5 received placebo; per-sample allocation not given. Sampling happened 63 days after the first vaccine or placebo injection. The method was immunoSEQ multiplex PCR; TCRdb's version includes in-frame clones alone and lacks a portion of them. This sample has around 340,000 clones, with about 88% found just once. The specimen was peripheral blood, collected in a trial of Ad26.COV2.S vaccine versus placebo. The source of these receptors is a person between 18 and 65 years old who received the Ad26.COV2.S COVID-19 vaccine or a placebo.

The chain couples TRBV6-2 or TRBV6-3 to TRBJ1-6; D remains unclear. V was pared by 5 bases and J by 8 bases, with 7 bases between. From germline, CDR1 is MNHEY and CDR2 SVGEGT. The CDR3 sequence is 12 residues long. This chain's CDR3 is CASSMSYSPLHF. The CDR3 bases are TGTGCCAGCAGTATGTCCTATTCACCCCTCCACTTT.

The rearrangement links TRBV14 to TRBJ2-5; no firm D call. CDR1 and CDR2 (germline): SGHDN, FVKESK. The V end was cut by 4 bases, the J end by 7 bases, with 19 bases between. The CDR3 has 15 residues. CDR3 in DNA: TGTGCCAGCAGCCCCCTAGGAATTCCCTTCGGGACCCAGTACTTC. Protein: CASSPLGIPFGTQYF.

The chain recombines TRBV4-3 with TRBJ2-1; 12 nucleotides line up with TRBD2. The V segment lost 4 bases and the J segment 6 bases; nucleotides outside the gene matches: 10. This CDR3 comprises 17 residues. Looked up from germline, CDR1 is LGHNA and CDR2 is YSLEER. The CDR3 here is CASSPVASGGASNEQFF. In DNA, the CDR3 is TGCGCCAGCAGCCCCGTGGCTAGCGGGGGGGCGAGCAATGAGCAGTTCTTC.

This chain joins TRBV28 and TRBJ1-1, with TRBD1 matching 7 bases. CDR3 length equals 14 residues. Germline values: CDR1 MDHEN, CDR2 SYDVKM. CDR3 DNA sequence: TGTGGCATTATGGCAGGGGGGTTGAACACTGAAGCTTTCTTT. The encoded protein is CGIMAGGLNTEAFF.

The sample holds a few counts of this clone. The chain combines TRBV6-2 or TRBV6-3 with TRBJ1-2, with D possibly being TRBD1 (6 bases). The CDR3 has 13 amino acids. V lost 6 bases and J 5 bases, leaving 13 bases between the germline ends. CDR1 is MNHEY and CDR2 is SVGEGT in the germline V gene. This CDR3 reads CASSPRQGYGYTF. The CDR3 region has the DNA TGTGCCAGCAGCCCAAGGCAGGGGTATGGCTACACCTTC.

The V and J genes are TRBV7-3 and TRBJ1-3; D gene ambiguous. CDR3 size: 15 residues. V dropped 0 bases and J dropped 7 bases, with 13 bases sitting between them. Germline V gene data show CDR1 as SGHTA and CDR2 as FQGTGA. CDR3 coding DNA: TGTGCCAGCAGCTTAACACCAGACTTCGTGAACACCATATATTTT. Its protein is CASSLTPDFVNTIYF.

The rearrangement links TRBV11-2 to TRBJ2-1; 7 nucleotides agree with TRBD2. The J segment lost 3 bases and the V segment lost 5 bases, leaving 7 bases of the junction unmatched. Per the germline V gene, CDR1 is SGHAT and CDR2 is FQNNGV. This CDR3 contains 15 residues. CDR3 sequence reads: CASSPSGRVYNEQFF. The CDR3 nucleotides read TGTGCCAGCAGCCCTTCTGGGAGGGTCTACAATGAGCAGTTCTTC. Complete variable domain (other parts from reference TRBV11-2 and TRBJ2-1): EAGVAQSPRYKIIEKRQSVAFWCNPISGHATLYWYQQILGQGPKLLIQFQNNGVVDDSQLPKDRFSAERLKGVDSTLKIQPAKLEDSAVYLCASSPSGRVYNEQFFGPGTRLTVL.

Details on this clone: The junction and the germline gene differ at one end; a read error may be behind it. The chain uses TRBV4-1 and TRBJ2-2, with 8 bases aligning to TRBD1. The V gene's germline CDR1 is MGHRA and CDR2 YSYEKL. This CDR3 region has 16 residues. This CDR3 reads CASSLGQGSKTGELFF. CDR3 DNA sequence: TGCGCCAGCAGCCTCGGACAGGGCTCGAAGACCGGGGAGCTGTTTTTT.

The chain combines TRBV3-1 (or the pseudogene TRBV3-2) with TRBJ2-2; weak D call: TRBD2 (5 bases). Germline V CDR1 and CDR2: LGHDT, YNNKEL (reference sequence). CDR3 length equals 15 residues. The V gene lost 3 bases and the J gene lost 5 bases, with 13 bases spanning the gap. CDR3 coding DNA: TGTGCCAGCAGCCAGTACGAGAGAGGGACCGGGGAGCTGTTTTTT. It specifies CASSQYERGTGELFF.

CDR3 in amino acids: CASSLVAYTEAFF. The CDR3 DNA is TGTGCCAGCAGCTTAGTGGCATACACTGAAGCTTTCTTT. J is TRBJ1-1 and V is TRBV7-2; D not resolved. The CDR3 runs 13 residues. Germline V CDR1 and CDR2: SGHTA, FQGNSA. The V end lost 1 base, the J end lost 3 bases, and 6 bases lay between the germline ends.

The CDR3 DNA is TGTGCCAGCAGTGTACGCTGGCACAATGAGCAGTTCTTC. Translation: CASSVRWHNEQFF. The V gene is TRBV6-4, the J gene TRBJ2-1, with unresolved D. Germline V gene sequence: CDR1 MRHNA, CDR2 SNTAGT. Trimming removed 4 bases from V and 5 bases from J, with 9 bases in between. The CDR3 extends over 13 amino acids.

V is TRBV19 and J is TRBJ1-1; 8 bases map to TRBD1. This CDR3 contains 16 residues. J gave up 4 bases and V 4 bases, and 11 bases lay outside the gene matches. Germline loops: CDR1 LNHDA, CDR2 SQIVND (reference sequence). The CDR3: CASSRGSGGAGTEAFF. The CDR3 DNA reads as TGTGCCAGTAGTAGGGGGTCAGGGGGCGCGGGCACTGAAGCTTTCTTT.

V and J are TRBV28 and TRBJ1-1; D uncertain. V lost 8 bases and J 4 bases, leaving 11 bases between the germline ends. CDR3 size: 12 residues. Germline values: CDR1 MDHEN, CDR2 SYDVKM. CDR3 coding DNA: TGTGCCAGCCGGCTAGGGAGCACTGAAGCTTTCTTT. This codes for CASRLGSTEAFF. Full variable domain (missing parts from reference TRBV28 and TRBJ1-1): DVKVTQSSRYLVKRTGEKVFLECVQDMDHENMFWYRQDPGLGLRLIYFSYDVKMKEKGDIPEGYSVSREKKERFSLILESASTNQTSMYLCASRLGSTEAFFGQGTRLTVV.

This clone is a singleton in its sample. The CDR3 is CASSATGTPVAGNTIYF. CDR3 nucleotides: TGCGCCAGCAGCGCCACCGGGACACCCGTAGCAGGAAACACCATATATTTT. The chain combines TRBV5-1 with TRBJ1-3; possible D gene TRBD1, 6 bases. CDR3 length: 17 residues. V dropped 4 bases and J dropped 4 bases, with 21 bases sitting between them. CDR1 and CDR2 (germline): SGHRS, YFSETQ.

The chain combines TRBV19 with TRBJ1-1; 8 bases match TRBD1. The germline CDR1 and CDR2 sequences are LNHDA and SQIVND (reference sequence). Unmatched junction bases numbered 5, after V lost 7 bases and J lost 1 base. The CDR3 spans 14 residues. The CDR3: CASTTDRENTEAFF. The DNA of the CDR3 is TGTGCCAGTACTACGGACAGGGAGAACACTGAAGCTTTCTTT.